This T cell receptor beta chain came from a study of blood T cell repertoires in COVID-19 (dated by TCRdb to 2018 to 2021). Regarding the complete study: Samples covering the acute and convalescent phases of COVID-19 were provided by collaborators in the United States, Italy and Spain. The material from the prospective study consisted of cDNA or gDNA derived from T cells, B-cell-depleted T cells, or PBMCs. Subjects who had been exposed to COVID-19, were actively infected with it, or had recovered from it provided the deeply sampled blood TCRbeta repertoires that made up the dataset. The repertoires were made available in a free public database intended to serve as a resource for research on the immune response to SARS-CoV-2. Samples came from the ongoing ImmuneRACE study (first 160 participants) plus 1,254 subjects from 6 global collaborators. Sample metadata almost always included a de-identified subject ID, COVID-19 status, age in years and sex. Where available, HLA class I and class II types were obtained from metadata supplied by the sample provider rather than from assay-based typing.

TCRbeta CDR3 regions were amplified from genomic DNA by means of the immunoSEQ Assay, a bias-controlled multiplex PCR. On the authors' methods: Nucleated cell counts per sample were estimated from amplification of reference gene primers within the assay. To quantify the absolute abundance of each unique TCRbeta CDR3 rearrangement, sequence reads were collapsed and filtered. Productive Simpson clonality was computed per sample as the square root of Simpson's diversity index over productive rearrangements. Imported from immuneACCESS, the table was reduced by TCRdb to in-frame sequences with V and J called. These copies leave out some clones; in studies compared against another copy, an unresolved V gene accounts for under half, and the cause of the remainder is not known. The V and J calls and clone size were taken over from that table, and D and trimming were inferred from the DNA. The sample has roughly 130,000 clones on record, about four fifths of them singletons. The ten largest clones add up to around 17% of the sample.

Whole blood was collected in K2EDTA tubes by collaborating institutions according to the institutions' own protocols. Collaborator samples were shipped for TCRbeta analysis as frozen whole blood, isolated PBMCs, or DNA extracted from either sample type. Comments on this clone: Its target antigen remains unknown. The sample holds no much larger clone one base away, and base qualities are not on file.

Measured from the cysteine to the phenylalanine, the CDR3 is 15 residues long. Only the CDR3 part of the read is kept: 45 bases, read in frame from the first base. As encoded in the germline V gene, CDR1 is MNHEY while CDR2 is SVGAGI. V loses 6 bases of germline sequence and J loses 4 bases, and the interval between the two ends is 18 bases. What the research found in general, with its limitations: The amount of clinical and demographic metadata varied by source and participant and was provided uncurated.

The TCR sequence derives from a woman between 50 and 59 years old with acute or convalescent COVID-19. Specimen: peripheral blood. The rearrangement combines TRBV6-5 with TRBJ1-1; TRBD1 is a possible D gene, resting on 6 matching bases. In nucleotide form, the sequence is TGTGCCAGCAGGAGTGAACAGGGCCGGTTCACTGAAGCTTTCTTT. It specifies CASRSEQGRFTEAFF.